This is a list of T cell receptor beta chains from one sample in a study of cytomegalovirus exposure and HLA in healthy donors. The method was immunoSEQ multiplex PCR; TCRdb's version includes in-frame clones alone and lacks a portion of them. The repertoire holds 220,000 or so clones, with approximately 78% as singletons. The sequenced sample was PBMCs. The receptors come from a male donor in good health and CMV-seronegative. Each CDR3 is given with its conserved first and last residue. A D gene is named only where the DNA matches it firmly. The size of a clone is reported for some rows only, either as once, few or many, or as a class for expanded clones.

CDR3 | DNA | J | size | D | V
CATSRDDRDGYTF | TGTGCCACCAGCAGAGATGACAGGGATGGCTACACCTTC | TRBJ1-2 | - | TRBD1 | TRBV15
CASTDRARYEQYF | TGTGCCAGCACGGACAGGGCCAGGTACGAGCAGTACTTC | TRBJ2-7 | - | TRBD1 | TRBV6-5
CASSVVAGPPVELFF | TGTGCCAGCAGCGTAGTGGCGGGGCCTCCTGTGGAGCTGTTTTTT | TRBJ2-2 | - | - | TRBV9
CASSFLQGSGANVLTF | TGCGCCAGCAGCTTTCTTCAGGGTTCTGGGGCCAACGTCCTGACTTTC | TRBJ2-6 | - | - | TRBV5-1
CASSVAPDYGYTF | TGTGCCAGCAGCGTAGCTCCCGACTATGGCTACACCTTC | TRBJ1-2 | - | - | TRBV9
CSVENRGGYNEQFF | TGCAGCGTTGAAAACAGGGGTGGATACAATGAGCAGTTCTTC | TRBJ2-1 | - | TRBD1 | TRBV29-1
CASNEGAITNTEAFF | TGTGCCAGCAACGAAGGGGCCATTACGAACACTGAAGCTTTCTTT | TRBJ1-1 | - | - | TRBV7-9
CASTSSGTSYALQETQYF | TGTGCCAGCACCTCATCCGGGACTAGCTATGCGCTACAAGAGACCCAGTACTTC | TRBJ2-5 | - | TRBD2 | TRBV11-2
CASSLMGLFGGDGYTF | TGCGCCAGCAGCTTGATGGGATTATTTGGCGGGGATGGCTACACCTTC | TRBJ1-2 | - | - | TRBV5-1
CAISPGLTGAFF | TGTGCCATCAGTCCTGGGCTCACGGGGGCTTTCTTT | TRBJ1-1 | few | - | TRBV10-3
CAISERQQETQYF | TGTGCCATCAGTGAGAGACAGCAAGAGACCCAGTACTTC | TRBJ2-5 | - | - | TRBV10-3
CASSSPRGGSSYEQYF | TGTGCCAGCAGTTCCCCACGGGGGGGTAGCTCCTACGAGCAGTACTTC | TRBJ2-7 | - | TRBD2 | TRBV6-5
CASSFISTSSNQPQHF | TGTGCCAGCAGCTTTATTTCTACCTCTAGCAATCAGCCCCAGCATTTT | TRBJ1-5 | - | - | TRBV7-9
CASREERGGTQYF | TGTGCCAGCAGAGAAGAAAGGGGAGGAACGCAGTATTTT | TRBJ2-3 | - | - | TRBV6-5
CASTLGTARTTGELFF | TGTGCCAGTACCCTAGGGACAGCCCGGACCACCGGGGAGCTGTTTTTT | TRBJ2-2 | - | TRBD1 | TRBV19
CASSLVNLAGGNEQFF | TGTGCCAGCAGCTTGGTAAACCTAGCGGGAGGGAATGAGCAGTTCTTC | TRBJ2-1 | - | TRBD2 | TRBV5-6
CASSSHTEAFF | TGTGCCAGCAGTTCTCACACTGAAGCTTTCTTT | TRBJ1-1 | - | - | TRBV2
CASSLEQTNTEAFF | TGTGCCAGCAGCTTGGAACAGACAAACACTGAAGCTTTCTTT | TRBJ1-1 | few | - | TRBV5-4
CASSSRGRWSNTEAFF | TGTGCCAGCAGCTCCCGCGGTCGGTGGTCCAACACTGAAGCTTTCTTT | TRBJ1-1 | - | - | TRBV5-6
CASSTDRVYEQYF | TGTGCCAGCAGCACGGACAGGGTCTACGAGCAGTACTTC | TRBJ2-7 | few | TRBD1 | TRBV5-6
CASSMGLAETQYF | TGTGCCAGCTCAATGGGACTAGCGGAGACCCAGTACTTC | TRBJ2-5 | once | TRBD2 | TRBV18
CASSYPTRQGRTEAFF | TGTGCCAGCAGCTATCCAACCCGACAGGGTCGGACTGAAGCTTTCTTT | TRBJ1-1 | few | TRBD1 | TRBV9
CASSGQGGVVTEAFF | TGTGCCAGCAGTGGGCAGGGAGGGGTGGTCACTGAAGCTTTCTTT | TRBJ1-1 | - | - | TRBV6-1
CASGSFGGSKGELFF | TGTGCCAGCGGCTCATTTGGGGGCAGTAAGGGGGAGCTGTTTTTT | TRBJ2-2 | - | - | TRBV28
CASSPTVNTEAFF | TGTGCCAGCTCCCCGACTGTTAACACTGAAGCTTTCTTT | TRBJ1-1 | - | - | TRBV18
CASSGGQPMNTEAFF | TGTGCCAGCAGTGGGGGACAGCCTATGAACACTGAAGCTTTCTTT | TRBJ1-1 | few | TRBD1 | TRBV6-5
CASSDRLAGEQNTGELFF | TGCGCCAGCAGTGATCGACTAGCGGGAGAGCAGAACACCGGGGAGCTGTTTTTT | TRBJ2-2 | - | TRBD2 | TRBV10-1
CASSAGTSGPTDTQYF | TGTGCCAGCAGTGCCGGGACTAGCGGTCCCACAGATACGCAGTATTTT | TRBJ2-3 | - | TRBD2 | TRBV2
CASSSLLGQGFGNQPQHF | TGTGCCAGCAGCTCCCTATTGGGACAGGGGTTCGGCAATCAGCCCCAGCATTTT | TRBJ1-5 | - | TRBD1 | TRBV5-6